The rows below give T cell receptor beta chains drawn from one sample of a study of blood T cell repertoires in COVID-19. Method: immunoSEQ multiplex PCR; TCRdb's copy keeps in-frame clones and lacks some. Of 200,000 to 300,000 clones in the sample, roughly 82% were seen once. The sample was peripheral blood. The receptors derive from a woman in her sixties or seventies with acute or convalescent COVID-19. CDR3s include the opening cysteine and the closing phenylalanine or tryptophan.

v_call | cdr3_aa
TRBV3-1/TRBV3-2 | CASSQDVRDGYTF
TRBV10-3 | CAIRNDRLNTGELFF
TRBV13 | CASSLVGGGYTF
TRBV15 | CATSRGPEPTEAFF
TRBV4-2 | CASSRLAGEETQYF
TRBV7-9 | CASSLGGVAYNEQFF
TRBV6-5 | CASSYAQGAYEQYF
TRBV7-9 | CASTWAANTEAFF
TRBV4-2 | CASSQGSGTGVLTNEKLFF
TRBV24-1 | CATSGVNGGYNEQFF
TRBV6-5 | CATEAGATFYEQYF
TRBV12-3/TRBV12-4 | CASTKNTEAFF
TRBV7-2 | CASSLAGGATDTQYF
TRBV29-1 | CSVEGGDAKNIQYF
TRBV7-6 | CASSPGLGGITDTQYF
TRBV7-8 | CASSLYRRSAGTDTQYF
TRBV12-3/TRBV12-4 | CASRTGVTEAFF
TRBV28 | CASSSGQGSNQPQHF
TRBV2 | CASRKSQDRGLGYTF
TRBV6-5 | CATTDSFTLSYGYTF
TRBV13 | CASSLGRSNQPQHF
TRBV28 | CASSLSGPGANVLTF
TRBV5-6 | CASRTRTGTYEQYF
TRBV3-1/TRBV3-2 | CASSPGTGVSYGYTF
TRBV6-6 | CASLTRANYGYTF
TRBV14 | CASSQGLGFRGGLTDTQYF
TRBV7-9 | CASSVGASETQYF
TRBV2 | CASSDPGTANTEAFF
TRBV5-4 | CASSLGREGRVNEQFF
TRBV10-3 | CAITPRDRLNTFGNTIYF
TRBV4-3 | CASSSEQLLGAPLHF
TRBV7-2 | CASSLAAGEPYEQYF
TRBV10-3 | CAISGGQGVGGYTF
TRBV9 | CASSAVDRGLNGYTF
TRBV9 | CASTEYDRGHGYTF
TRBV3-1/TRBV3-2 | CASSQNWGTKGGAFF
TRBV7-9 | CASSLPPYNEQFF
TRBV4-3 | CASSRQGQGTQYF
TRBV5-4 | CASSLGSGGSTGELFF
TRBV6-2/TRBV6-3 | CASSYPGMTGRWELFF
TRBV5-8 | CASSPHHPRANYGYTF
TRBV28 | CASSLTAGLAFF
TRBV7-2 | CASSSPFRTGNTEAFF
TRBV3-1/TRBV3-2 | CASSQGSVGYTF
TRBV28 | CASSLGGEETQYF
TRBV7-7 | CASSGLAGSQETQYF
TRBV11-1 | CASSFNTGTGFYEQYF
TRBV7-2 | CASSHRGQGYQPQHF
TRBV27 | CASSPYPPGNTIYF
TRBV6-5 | CASTSNLGSNQPQHF
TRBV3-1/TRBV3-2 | CASSQWGEDYGYTF